The clone carrying this T cell receptor beta chain was picked up a small number of times. Its antigen is not identified. CDR1 SGHDT and CDR2 YYEEEE come from the germline V gene. Trimming removed 4 bases from V and 2 bases from J; junction bases left unmatched: 5. The CDR3 loop spans 14 amino acids. The sample belongs to a study of cytomegalovirus exposure and HLA in healthy donors. PCR involved 60 Vbeta and 13 Jbeta primers. In the original workflow: In a later analysis, of roughly 83 million unique beta chains, some 10 million appeared in at least two donors. Generated by immunoSEQ multiplex PCR, the TCRdb table keeps only in-frame clones and is missing some. V, J and clone size derive from that table, while D and trimming were established from the DNA sequence. The sample includes some 77,000 clones, 60% to 80% of them seen just once. Study outcomes and limitations: Reportedly, diagnosis of cytomegalovirus status by the classifier showed high specificity and sensitivity. In a later analysis, at a false discovery rate of 0.05, some 15,000 TCR beta sequences were associated with HLA alleles.

Material for sequencing was PBMCs. This TCR derives from a woman in her forties or fifties in good health and CMV-seropositive. The chain links TRBV5-6 to TRBJ2-7, with TRBD1 matching over 8 bases. This CDR3 is CASSGRGPPYEQYV. In DNA form, the CDR3 reads TGTGCCAGCAGCGGCAGGGGGCCCCCCTACGAGCAGTACGTC.